Below are 9 T cell receptor beta chains sequenced from a single sample in a study of blood T cell repertoires in COVID-19. The table came from immunoSEQ multiplex PCR; TCRdb's copy has only in-frame clones and leaves some out. The repertoire has 260,000 or so clones, about four fifths of them found once; the top ten carry about 3.8%. The sample was PBMCs or T cells enriched from blood (not recorded which). These receptors all stem from a woman in her forties who had been exposed to COVID-19.

The rearrangement uses TRBV7-2 and TRBJ2-7; a weak D match, TRBD2 (6 bases). The V gene's germline CDR1 is SGHTA and CDR2 FQGNSA. The V and J ends lost 1 base and 3 bases respectively, with 7 bases between them. CDR3 length: 13 residues. CDR3: CASSLEEGYEQYF. The CDR3 nucleotides read TGTGCCAGCAGCTTAGAGGAGGGCTACGAGCAGTACTTC. The complete variable domain, with remaining parts taken from reference TRBV7-2 and TRBJ2-7, reads GAGVSQSPSNKVTEKGKDVELRCDPISGHTALYWYRQSLGQGLEFLIYFQGNSAPDKSGLPSDRFSAERTGGSVSTLTIQRTQQEDSAVYLCASSLEEGYEQYFGPGTRLTVT.

The CDR3 sequence is CASSQPLAGGPDEQFF. The CDR3 nucleotides read TGCGCCAGCAGCCAACCACTAGCGGGGGGGCCGGATGAGCAGTTCTTC. This rearrangement joins TRBV4-1 to TRBJ2-1; 13 bases line up with TRBD2. The CDR3 extends over 16 amino acids. Germline V gene lookup returns CDR1 MGHRA and CDR2 YSYEKL. V gave up 2 bases and J gave up 8 bases; unmatched junction bases: 6.

The chain joins TRBV6-5 to TRBJ1-1, with a tentative D call TRBD1 (5 bases). V was pared by 7 bases and J by 3 bases, with 15 bases between. CDR1 MNHEY and CDR2 SVGAGI come from the germline V gene. The CDR3 runs 14 residues. The CDR3: CASTSPREDTEAFF. The CDR3 nucleotides are TGTGCCAGCACCTCGCCCAGGGAGGACACTGAAGCTTTCTTT.

The V gene is TRBV4-1, the J gene TRBJ1-5; TRBD1 aligns across 8 bases. With V trimmed by 0 bases and J by 7 bases, 5 bases remained unmatched. Germline V gives CDR1 MGHRA, CDR2 YSYEKL. The CDR3 totals 15 residues. CDR3 region: CASSQEDRVWQPQHF. In DNA form, the CDR3 reads TGCGCCAGCAGCCAAGAGGACAGGGTATGGCAGCCCCAGCATTTT.

Remarks on this clone: Other DNA sequences of this sample code for an identical CDR3. The chain couples TRBV5-6 to TRBJ2-7, with 9 bases identical to TRBD2. CDR3 size: 14 residues. V lost 0 bases and J lost 4; bases outside the gene matches: 2. CDR1 SGHDT and CDR2 YYEEEE come from the germline V gene. The CDR3 DNA reads TGTGCCAGCAGCTTGGTCGCGGGGGGGTACGAGCAGTACTTC. Translating it yields CASSLVAGGYEQYF.

As for this clone: Additional DNA sequences in this sample encode the identical CDR3. The rearrangement joins TRBV5-1 to TRBJ2-3; 8 nucleotides match TRBD2. Germline loops: CDR1 SGHRS, CDR2 YFSETQ. The V gene end was trimmed by 0 bases and the J gene end by 3 bases; junction bases not matched to a gene: 3. The CDR3 consists of 15 residues. As DNA, the CDR3 is TGCGCCAGCAGCTTGGCGGGGGGGAGAACAGATACGCAGTATTTT. Its protein is CASSLAGGRTDTQYF.

The chain couples TRBV21-1 to TRBJ1-1; the D call in the table, TRBD1, was not verified against the DNA. TRBV21-1 corresponds to a pseudogene. This CDR3 is built from 18 residues. Here the CDR3 DNA reads TGTGCCAGCAGCAAGCCGGGACAGCTTTATCGATTGAACACTGAAGCTTTCTTT. Protein sequence: CASSKPGQLYRLNTEAFF.

V and J are TRBV10-3 and TRBJ2-2; no clear D gene. V dropped 3 bases and J dropped 6 bases, with 5 bases sitting between them. The CDR3 totals 12 residues. Germline lookup yields CDR1 ENHRY and CDR2 SYGVKD. DNA for the CDR3: TGTGCCATCAGTGATGTCGCCGGGGAGCTGTTTTTT. Translated: CAISDVAGELFF.

The chain combines TRBV4-1 with TRBJ1-1; a possible D gene is TRBD1 (5 bases). From germline, CDR1 is MGHRA and CDR2 YSYEKL. The CDR3 runs to 14 residues. Trimming shortened V by 2 bases and J by 0 bases, and 7 bases separated the two germline ends. The CDR3 is CASSQRQMNTEAFF. CDR3 in DNA: TGCGCCAGCAGCCAACGACAGATGAACACTGAAGCTTTCTTT.